The 29 T cell receptor beta chains in this list originate from one sample, sequenced in a study of CD8 T cells in ankylosing spondylitis. TCRdb analysed the 5' RACE reads with MiXCR anew, one entry per CDR3 protein. The sample has 250,000 to 400,000 distinct CDR3 sequences, more than 9% seen once. Sequencing was done on a sample of blood, either unsorted or a sorted T cell fraction (not recorded which). The receptors derive from a female donor with ankylosing spondylitis or in good health (not recorded which).

About this clonotype: A much larger clonotype is one base distant, so this may be a read error. This sequence joins TRBV5-1 and TRBJ2-1; 9 bases agree with TRBD2. The CDR3 loop spans 16 amino acids. V shed 3 bases and J 8 bases; nucleotides not matched to a gene: 12. CDR1 and CDR2 from the germline V gene are SGHRS and YFSETQ. The CDR3 bases are TGCGCCAGCAGCTCTCTCGGCGGCGGGGGGGACGATGAGCAGTTCTTC. This codes for CASSSLGGGGDDEQFF.

Ten or more counts support this clonotype. The J gene is TRBJ1-1, the V gene TRBV20-1; D is possibly TRBD1 (6 bases). Trimming took 0 bases from V and 3 from J, leaving 17 bases between them. The CDR3 totals 16 residues. Germline-derived CDR1 and CDR2 are DFQATT and SNEGSKA (reference sequence). DNA for the CDR3: TGCAGTGCTAGAGATGGGTCAGGGGATAGGGACACTGAAGCTTTCTTT. Translating gives CSARDGSGDRDTEAFF.

Ten or more counts support this clonotype. V and J are TRBV28 and TRBJ2-6, with D unresolved. V lost 6 bases and J 4 bases, leaving 4 bases between the germline ends. CDR3 length: 12 amino acids. CDR1 is MDHEN, CDR2 SYDVKM, per germline. CDR3 sequence: CASREGANVLTF. The CDR3 DNA is TGTGCCAGCAGGGAGGGGGCCAACGTCCTGACTTTC. Full variable domain (missing parts from reference TRBV28 and TRBJ2-6): DVKVTQSSRYLVKRTGEKVFLECVQDMDHENMFWYRQDPGLGLRLIYFSYDVKMKEKGDIPEGYSVSREKKERFSLILESASTNQTSMYLCASREGANVLTFGAGSRLTVL.

The V call is TRBV7-9, the J call TRBJ1-1, with D unclear. Trimming took off 1 base at V and 6 bases at J, with 9 bases between the two ends. The CDR3 has 13 residues. Per germline, CDR1 SEHNR and CDR2 FQNEAQ (reference sequence). The CDR3 reads CASSLDGIAEAFF. The CDR3 region has the DNA TGTGCCAGCAGCTTAGACGGGATAGCTGAAGCTTTCTTT.

This clonotype has a handful of counts. The gene calls are TRBV30 and TRBJ1-4; D unresolved. Germline CDR1 and CDR2: GTSNPN and SVGIG (reference sequence). The ends were cut back, 0 bases at V and 14 bases at J, with 13 bases in the middle. The CDR3 runs 12 residues. The CDR3 DNA reads as TGTGCCTGGAGTGTACAAAGCTGGCAGCTGTTTTTT. It encodes CAWSVQSWQLFF. Using reference TRBV30 and TRBJ1-4 for the parts outside the CDR3, the full variable domain is SQTIHQWPATLVQPVGSPLSLECTVEGTSNPNLYWYRQAAGRGLQLLFYSVGIGQISSEVPQNLSASRPQDRQFILSSKKLLLSDSGFYLCAWSVQSWQLFFGSGTQLSVL.

This clonotype was seen at least ten times. V usage is TRBV6-1 and J usage is TRBJ1-6, with 9 bases fitting TRBD1. The germline V gene encodes CDR1 MNHNS and CDR2 SASEGT. V lost 5 bases and J lost 7; bases outside the gene matches: 9. CDR3 length: 16 residues. This CDR3 reads CASSPQGAYLNSPLHF. As DNA, the CDR3 is TGTGCCAGCAGTCCACAGGGGGCATATTTAAATTCACCCCTCCACTTT.

The chain carries TRBV4-2 and TRBJ2-6, with a tentative D call TRBD2 (6 bases). This CDR3 contains 17 residues. V gave up 3 bases and J gave up 0 bases, with 12 bases separating them. Germline V gene lookup returns CDR1 LGHNA and CDR2 YNFKEQ. In DNA form, the CDR3 reads TGTGCCAGCAGCCAGGAGGGTTTAAGCTCTGGGGCCAACGTCCTGACTTTC. This encodes CASSQEGLSSGANVLTF.

The rearrangement links TRBV30 to TRBJ2-2; 7 bases agree with TRBD1. V dropped 4 bases and J dropped 5; count of bases not matched to a gene: 16. Looked up from germline, CDR1 is GTSNPN and CDR2 is SVGIG (reference sequence). The CDR3 runs 17 residues. CDR3: CAWKGQKVGGQTGELFF. CDR3 bases: TGTGCCTGGAAGGGACAGAAGGTCGGCGGACAAACCGGGGAGCTGTTTTTT.

This clonotype was seen repeatedly, ten times or more. The chain carries TRBV7-9 and TRBJ2-5, with D hard to call. V lost 2 bases and J lost 3, with 10 bases in between. The CDR3 has 14 residues. The germline V gene encodes CDR1 SEHNR and CDR2 FQNEAQ (reference sequence). The CDR3 loop reads CASSLNQMKETQYF. CDR3 DNA sequence: TGTGCCAGCAGCTTAAATCAGATGAAAGAGACCCAGTACTTC.

The chain recombines TRBV7-3 with TRBJ2-2; D assignment may be TRBD1 or TRBD2 (5 bases each). This CDR3 spans 14 amino acids. Trimming removed 1 base at V and 5 bases at J, with 8 bases between. CDR1 and CDR2 from the germline V gene are SGHTA and FQGTGA. CDR3 DNA sequence: TGTGCCAGCAGCTTAATTTGGGGGACCGGGGAGCTGTTTTTT. Translation gives CASSLIWGTGELFF.

V gene TRBV5-1 combines with J gene TRBJ2-1, with D perhaps assigned TRBD1 or TRBD2 (5 bases each). The CDR3 covers 16 residues. V dropped 4 bases and J dropped 0 bases, with 14 bases sitting between them. The V gene's germline CDR1 is SGHRS and CDR2 YFSETQ. DNA for the CDR3: TGCGCCAGCAGCACATTATCAGGGAGCTCCTACAATGAGCAGTTCTTC. Protein product: CASSTLSGSSYNEQFF.

Many counts were recorded for this clonotype. The V call is TRBV6-5, the J call TRBJ1-2; D is unclear. The length of the CDR3 is 13 residues. Germline-derived CDR1 and CDR2 are MNHEY and SVGAGI. V lost 2 bases and J lost 4, with 8 bases in between. Here the CDR3 DNA reads TGTGCCAGCAGTTACGGCAGAATCTATGGCTACACCTTC. It is translated as CASSYGRIYGYTF.

At least ten counts were recorded for this clonotype. The V call is TRBV20-1, the J call TRBJ2-1; D gene ambiguous. V lost 3 bases and J 4 bases, leaving 10 bases between the germline ends. Germline V CDR1 and CDR2: DFQATT, SNEGSKA (reference sequence). There are 13 residues in the CDR3. CDR3 loop: CSASRTGYNEQFF. CDR3 DNA: TGCAGTGCTAGCCGGACGGGTTACAATGAGCAGTTCTTC.

This clonotype was recorded many times. This rearrangement joins TRBV12-3 or TRBV12-4 to TRBJ2-2; weak D call: TRBD2 (6 bases). The V and J ends lost 4 bases and 6 bases respectively, with 12 bases between them. CDR3 length equals 14 residues. The CDR3, as DNA: TGTGCCAGCAGTTGGGGACTTGGGGCCGGGGAGCTGTTTTTT. Translated: CASSWGLGAGELFF.

This clonotype was counted ten times or more. The V gene is TRBV29-1, the J gene TRBJ1-1; D gene uncertain. This CDR3 spans 12 amino acids. The ends were cut back, 4 bases at V and 5 bases at J, with 11 bases in the middle. Germline lookup yields CDR1 SQVTM and CDR2 ANQGSEA. DNA of the CDR3: TGCAGCGTTGCCCCGATACGAACTGAAGCTTTCTTT. Its protein product is CSVAPIRTEAFF.

The V and J genes are TRBV5-1 and TRBJ2-7; D is perhaps TRBD1 (5 bases). The CDR3 totals 13 residues. Germline V gives CDR1 SGHRS, CDR2 YFSETQ. The germline V and J ends were trimmed by 4 bases and 7 bases, with 15 bases remaining between them. CDR3 loop: CASSEPGAREQYF. CDR3 nucleotide sequence: TGCGCCAGCAGCGAGCCTGGGGCAAGGGAGCAGTACTTC.

This clonotype was seen repeatedly, ten times or more. The chain carries TRBV28 and TRBJ2-7; possible D gene TRBD1, 6 bases. The V gene lost 3 bases and the J gene lost 1 base, with 10 bases spanning the gap. The CDR3 loop spans 14 amino acids. From germline, CDR1 is MDHEN and CDR2 SYDVKM. The chain's CDR3 is CASSFWGQSYEQYF. Here the CDR3 DNA reads TGTGCCAGCAGTTTTTGGGGGCAGTCCTACGAGCAGTACTTC.

This clonotype has at least ten counts. The chain recombines TRBV5-1 with TRBJ1-6; possibly TRBD1 for D (6 bases). This CDR3 has 14 amino acids. V lost 6 bases, J lost 7 bases, and 14 bases lay in between. Germline V CDR1 and CDR2: SGHRS, YFSETQ. Here the CDR3 reads CASTRGRDNSPLHF. Written as DNA, the CDR3 is TGCGCCAGCACCAGGGGAAGGGACAATTCACCCCTCCACTTT.

Concerning this clonotype itself: A read error is possible here, since a much larger clone lies one base away. The chain uses TRBV6-5 and TRBJ1-5, with no clear D. The CDR3 is 15 amino acids. The V gene's germline CDR1 is MNHEY and CDR2 SVGAGI. CDR3 sequence: CASSYSQAGNQPQNF. Here the CDR3 DNA reads TGTGCCAGCAGTTACTCGCAGGCTGGCAATCAGCCCCAGAATTTT.

This clonotype was picked up many times. The CDR3 spells CASSYLGTGWNEQFF. CDR3 bases: TGTGCCAGCAGTTACCTAGGGACAGGGTGGAATGAGCAGTTCTTC. V and J are TRBV6-2 or TRBV6-3 and TRBJ2-1; TRBD1 matches 9 bases. J gave up 7 bases and V 2 bases, and 6 bases lay outside the gene matches. The germline V gene encodes CDR1 MNHEY and CDR2 SVGEGT. The CDR3 is 15 residues long.

The chain employs TRBV6-1 and TRBJ2-1; D gene uncertain. CDR3 length equals 14 residues. Germline V lookup: CDR1 MNHNS, CDR2 SASEGT. Trimming removed 7 bases at V and 6 bases at J, with 16 bases between. The CDR3 loop reads CASTPSGYANEQFF. CDR3 bases: TGTGCCAGCACCCCTTCAGGATACGCCAATGAGCAGTTCTTC.

This clonotype was observed a few times. The rearrangement links TRBV29-1 to TRBJ2-5, with 10 bases aligning to TRBD1. This CDR3 contains 15 residues. The ends lost 6 bases at V and 2 bases at J; junction bases unmatched: 9. Germline V gives CDR1 SQVTM, CDR2 ANQGSEA. The DNA of the CDR3 is TGCAGCGTGCCAAGGGACAGGGGTTCTCAAGAGACCCAGTACTTC. The encoded protein is CSVPRDRGSQETQYF.

This clonotype was recorded a few times. The rearrangement links TRBV27 to TRBJ2-5; tentatively, D is TRBD1 (6 bases). Germline assignment: CDR1 MNHEY and CDR2 SMNVEV (reference sequence). The CDR3 is 13 residues long. Deletions cut 6 bases from V and 3 bases from J, with 11 bases between. The CDR3 sequence is CASSPGVEETQYF. As DNA, the CDR3 is TGTGCCAGCAGCCCAGGGGTTGAAGAGACCCAGTACTTC.

V and J are TRBV10-3 and TRBJ2-2; 11 bases match TRBD2. J gave up 4 bases and V 10 bases, and 20 bases lay outside the gene matches. Germline CDR1 reads ENHRY; CDR2 reads SYGVKD. The CDR3 totals 19 residues. CDR3 nucleotide sequence: TGTGCCAGCTGTTCACGACTAGCGGGAACCCGGGTTGGCACCGGGGAGCTGTTTTTT. It specifies CASCSRLAGTRVGTGELFF.

This clonotype has more than one count but fewer than ten. This sequence joins TRBV28 and TRBJ2-5; 10 nucleotides align to TRBD1. This CDR3 comprises 15 residues. Germline values: CDR1 MDHEN, CDR2 SYDVKM. V trimming: 1 base; J trimming: 5 bases; junction bases outside the gene matches: 4. The CDR3 sequence: CASSLSGTGVETQYF. CDR3 coding DNA: TGTGCCAGCAGTTTATCCGGGACAGGGGTTGAGACCCAGTACTTC.

The chain carries TRBV5-5 and TRBJ2-5, with D possibly being TRBD1 (5 bases). The CDR3 length is 15 residues. V lost 1 base to trimming and J lost 2 bases, with 12 bases between them. From germline, CDR1 is SGHKS and CDR2 YYEKEE (reference sequence). The CDR3 spells CASSLRAGLQETQYF. The DNA of the CDR3 is TGTGCCAGCAGCTTGAGAGCAGGGCTACAAGAGACCCAGTACTTC.

This clonotype was observed many times. V usage is TRBV27 and J usage is TRBJ1-5; D is unresolved. The germline gives CDR1 MNHEY, CDR2 SMNVEV (reference sequence). The CDR3 covers 13 residues. V dropped 3 bases and J dropped 7 bases, with 10 bases sitting between them. The CDR3 nucleotides read TGTGCCAGCAGTTTTGAGGCCTCACAGCCCCAGCATTTT. It translates to CASSFEASQPQHF.

In the case of this clonotype: Germline and junction disagree at one end, which may indicate a read error. This CDR3 is CPSSPRPDTQYF. In nucleotides, the CDR3 is TGTCCCAGCAGCCCGCGGCCCGATACGCAGTATTTT. The chain carries TRBV7-9 and TRBJ2-3; no reliable D call. Germline V gene sequence: CDR1 SEHNR, CDR2 FQNEAQ (reference sequence). The CDR3 sequence is 12 residues long. The variable domain in full, with the rest retrieved from reference TRBV7-9 and TRBJ2-3, is DTGVSQNPRHKITKRGQNVTFRCDPISEHNRLYWYRQTLGQGPEFLTYFQNEAQLEKSRLLSDRFSAERPKGSFSTLEIQRTEQGDSAMYLCPSSPRPDTQYFGPGTRLTVL.

This clonotype was picked up one time. This chain links TRBV28 with TRBJ1-1, with 9 nucleotides matching TRBD1. Trimming removed 4 bases from V and 4 bases from J; junction bases left unmatched: 7. The CDR3 extends over 15 amino acids. Germline V gene lookup returns CDR1 MDHEN and CDR2 SYDVKM. CDR3 in DNA: TGTGCCAGCAGTTCTGCGGGACAGGGTGGCACTGAAGCTTTCTTT. Its protein product is CASSSAGQGGTEAFF.